The sequence of this T cell receptor (beta chain) was determined in a study of shared clonotypes between healthy human individuals. Each of the donors was a healthy adult who was HIV-negative and had not had a recent acute infection or vaccination. Every one of the donors was a Caucasian adult that lived in Nashville, Tennessee. Profiled with immunoSEQ multiplex PCR; TCRdb holds only in-frame clones, not every one. The sample carries about 710,000 clones, about three quarters recorded once. Germline values: CDR1 SGHNT, CDR2 YYREEE (reference sequence). The CDR3 is 15 amino acids. V gave up 2 bases and J gave up 0 bases, with 9 bases separating them.

Sequenced: memory CD4+ T cells sorted from blood. The subset: CD45RA-negative fraction. The chain couples TRBV5-4 to TRBJ1-3; the D is unclear. The sequence was obtained from a woman aged 25 to 39 in good health. The CDR3 DNA reads TGTGCCAGCAGCTTACCGGGCGACTCTGGAAACACCATATATTTT. Protein product: CASSLPGDSGNTIYF.